The 16 T cell receptor beta chains below come from one sample, sequenced in a study of T-cell memory formation after mild COVID-19. TCRdb re-called the 5' RACE reads with MiXCR, one entry per CDR3 protein. The repertoire has roughly 410,000 distinct CDR3 sequences, approximately 24% of them found once; the top ten carry 8.5% to 10%. The sequenced sample was PBMCs or a T cell subset sorted from them (not recorded which). These receptor sequences come from an adult woman who had mild COVID-19 (a few samples of this study predate the infection). Cell type and time point are not known.

The chain uses TRBV24-1 and TRBJ2-7; D might be TRBD1 (6 bases). Germline V gene sequence: CDR1 KGHDR, CDR2 SFDVKD. Trimming removed 0 bases at V and 4 bases at J, with 18 bases between. The CDR3 loop spans 17 amino acids. CDR3 coding DNA: TGTGCCACCAGTGATTTGCTGGGGGCTGAGGACCTTTACGAGCAGTACTTC. It translates to CATSDLLGAEDLYEQYF.

V is TRBV7-2 and J is TRBJ2-3; 11 positions agree with TRBD2. J was trimmed by 2 bases and V by 5 bases; bases with no gene match: 6. In germline, CDR1 is SGHTA, CDR2 FQGNSA. The CDR3 has 16 amino acids. CDR3 protein: CASSPRTSGYTDTQYF. CDR3 DNA sequence: TGTGCCAGCAGCCCTCGGACTAGCGGGTACACAGATACGCAGTATTTT.

The chain employs TRBV5-1 and TRBJ2-5; the D is unclear. The V gene lost 0 bases and the J gene lost 5 bases, with 11 bases spanning the gap. The CDR3 totals 14 residues. Germline values: CDR1 SGHRS, CDR2 YFSETQ. As DNA, the CDR3 is TGCGCCAGCAGCTTGGAGGGCCACCGGGAGACCCAGTACTTC. Its translation: CASSLEGHRETQYF.

In this sample, this clonotype turned up a few times. This chain links TRBV12-3 or TRBV12-4 with TRBJ2-3; 8 bases are a match to TRBD2. The CDR3 totals 15 residues. V shed 7 bases and J 4 bases; nucleotides not matched to a gene: 10. The CDR3 reads CASKTSGGDPDTQYF. CDR3 in DNA: TGTGCCAGCAAAACGAGCGGGGGAGACCCAGATACGCAGTATTTT.

This chain joins TRBV24-1 and TRBJ2-3, with TRBD2 identical over 7 bases. CDR1 KGHDR and CDR2 SFDVKD come from the germline V gene. The V gene end was trimmed by 4 bases and the J gene end by 6 bases; junction bases not matched to a gene: 15. This CDR3 spans 17 amino acids. The CDR3 sequence: CATSDQLGGSPADTQYF. The CDR3 coding sequence is TGTGCCACCAGTGACCAGCTTGGCGGGAGTCCCGCCGATACGCAGTATTTT.

The chain employs TRBV12-3 or TRBV12-4 and TRBJ1-2, with 9 bases aligning to TRBD1. The J segment lost 4 bases and the V segment lost 6 bases, leaving 3 bases of the junction unmatched. The CDR3 length is 13 residues. CDR3: CASRGQGGYGYTF. Written as DNA, the CDR3 is TGTGCCAGCAGGGGACAGGGCGGCTATGGCTACACCTTC.

V and J are TRBV5-1 and TRBJ1-1, with D perhaps TRBD1 (6 bases). V was clipped by 3 bases and J by 11 bases, with 14 bases between them. Germline CDR1 is SGHRS and CDR2 is YFSETQ. The CDR3 loop spans 12 amino acids. This CDR3 is CASSSDRRKAFF. In DNA form, the CDR3 reads TGCGCCAGCAGCTCAGACAGGCGTAAGGCTTTCTTT.

The gene calls are TRBV6-5 and TRBJ2-3; D gene uncertain. Germline CDR1 MNHEY, CDR2 SVGAGI. V lost 2 bases and J 0 bases, leaving 6 bases between the germline ends. The CDR3 is made up of 14 amino acids. CDR3 bases: TGTGCCAGCAGTTACGTGGACAGCACAGATACGCAGTATTTT. Encoded protein: CASSYVDSTDTQYF.

V gene TRBV11-2 combines with J gene TRBJ1-6; D ambiguous. Germline V CDR1 and CDR2: SGHAT, FQNNGV. CDR3 size: 14 residues. V was shortened by 0 bases and J by 14 bases, with 14 bases between the two germline ends. This CDR3 reads CASSLDLGSGALHF. CDR3 coding DNA: TGTGCCAGCAGCTTAGATCTCGGCAGTGGGGCCCTCCACTTT.

The chain links TRBV7-9 to TRBJ2-7, with 12 nucleotides matching TRBD1. Losses at the gene ends were 5 bases for V and 0 bases for J; bases not matched to a gene: 11. The CDR3 extends over 18 amino acids. Germline CDR1 reads SEHNR; CDR2 reads FQNEAQ (reference sequence). The CDR3 DNA is TGTGCCAGCAGCCACACGGGGACAGGGGGCCCCAGCTCCTACGAGCAGTACTTC. Translated, it gives CASSHTGTGGPSSYEQYF.

The chain employs TRBV20-1 and TRBJ2-7; no reliable D call. Germline-derived CDR1 and CDR2 are DFQATT and SNEGSKA (reference sequence). Trimming cost V 1 base and J 2 bases, with 9 bases left between them. The CDR3 length is 13 residues. Written as DNA, the CDR3 is TGCAGTGCTAGAGTGCACAGAGCCTACGAGCAGTACTTC. It codes for CSARVHRAYEQYF.

The V call is TRBV5-1, the J call TRBJ1-1; D is uncertain. Germline V CDR1 and CDR2: SGHRS, YFSETQ. V was pared by 4 bases and J by 6 bases, with 16 bases between. The CDR3 covers 14 residues. This CDR3 is CASSIGDILAEAFF. CDR3 in DNA: TGCGCCAGCAGCATAGGTGACATACTGGCTGAAGCTTTCTTT.

The table lists this clonotype with a few counts. The V gene is TRBV7-2, the J gene TRBJ2-2, with 7 bases that match TRBD1. Germline trimming cut 5 bases from V and 9 bases from J; bases unmatched to any gene: 6. The CDR3 is made up of 13 amino acids. Germline V lookup: CDR1 SGHTA, CDR2 FQGNSA. The CDR3 region has the DNA TGTGCCAGCAGCCCCCGACAGGGTCGGGAGCTGTTTTTT. Protein product: CASSPRQGRELFF.

V usage is TRBV12-5 and J usage is TRBJ2-3; no firm D call. The V end was cut by 4 bases, the J end by 0 bases, with 20 bases between. Germline V gene sequence: CDR1 LGHNT, CDR2 FRNRAP. There are 18 residues in the CDR3. The CDR3 DNA sequence: TGTGCTAGTGGTTGGGTAGGGTCGACCGATCCTAGCACAGATACGCAGTATTTT. Translating gives CASGWVGSTDPSTDTQYF.

The J gene is TRBJ2-1, the V gene TRBV7-2; 9 bases agree with TRBD1. This CDR3 is built from 16 residues. CDR1 is SGHTA and CDR2 is FQGNSA in the germline V gene. J gave up 0 bases and V 4 bases, and 4 bases lay outside the gene matches. The CDR3 DNA is TGTGCCAGCAGCTACGACAGGGGGTTCTCCTACAATGAGCAGTTCTTC. This codes for CASSYDRGFSYNEQFF.

This clonotype was found many times. The chain uses TRBV20-1 and TRBJ2-7; D tentatively reads TRBD1 or TRBD2 (5 bases each). The CDR3 runs 14 residues. Germline V CDR1 and CDR2: DFQATT, SNEGSKA (reference sequence). Trimming took 5 bases from V and 0 from J, leaving 14 bases between them. The CDR3 protein is CSAEGTSNSYEQYF. The CDR3 DNA follows: TGCAGTGCTGAAGGGACCTCCAACTCCTACGAGCAGTACTTC.